The entry that follows covers one TCR beta chain sequence. Its antigen is not known. This record belongs to a study of long-term antiretroviral therapy in people with HIV. The study's findings and limits: Post-ART samples showed increased diversity that remained below transplant donor control levels. Adherence to ART, viral resistance and therapy changes lacked any data.

Germline CDR1 reads WNHNN; CDR2 reads SYGVQD (reference sequence). The CDR3 has 12 amino acids. Deletions cut 6 bases from V and 9 bases from J, with 11 bases between. The run of the v3.0 immunoSEQ assay was at survey level. Data came from immunoSEQ multiplex PCR; TCRdb stores just in-frame clones and leaves some out. The sample has approximately 41,000 clones, approximately 79% seen once. Participants living with HIV all received treatment in the United States. The material was unsorted PBMCs, obtained 1.5 years after starting antiretroviral therapy. V is TRBV10-1 and J is TRBJ2-2; D may be TRBD2 (5 bases). The clonotype was recovered from a man younger than 35 with HIV. The CDR3 region is CASSRGSRELFF. The CDR3, as DNA: TGCGCCAGCAGCAGAGGGTCTAGGGAGCTGTTTTTT.